This is a list of T cell receptor beta chains from one sample in a study of early T cells in non-severe SARS-CoV-2 infection. MiXCR was run by TCRdb on the 5' RACE reads, yielding one entry per CDR3 protein. The sample has over 50,000 distinct CDR3 sequences; around 12% are singletons. Sequences were obtained from whole blood. These receptors originate from an adult who was a healthcare worker with PCR-confirmed SARS-CoV-2 infection or an uninfected control (not recorded which). CDR3s include the opening cysteine and the closing phenylalanine or tryptophan. The D gene is left open where the match is weak. Clone size is not always given. Where it is, it says once, few, many or a class for expanded clones.

clone size | D gene | J gene | V gene | CDR3 DNA | CDR3 protein
NA | NA | TRBJ2-1 | TRBV20-1 | TGCAGTGCTAGAGATTGGCGGAACTACAATGAGCAGTTCTTC | CSARDWRNYNEQFF
many | TRBD1 | TRBJ2-5 | TRBV13 | TGTGCCAGCAGCCCCTCCGGGACAGGGAGACAAGAGACCCAGTACTTC | CASSPSGTGRQETQYF
many | NA | TRBJ1-2 | TRBV10-3 | TGTGCCATCAGTGCAGGGATCTACTATGGCTACACCTTC | CAISAGIYYGYTF
few | TRBD2 | TRBJ2-1 | TRBV12-3/TRBV12-4 | TGTGCCAGCAGTTTAGGGGCGGGGGGGCCCTACAATGAGCAGTTCTTC | CASSLGAGGPYNEQFF
NA | NA | TRBJ1-1 | TRBV18 | TGTGCCAGCTCACCCTCTCAGAACACTGAAGCTTTCTTT | CASSPSQNTEAFF
NA | NA | TRBJ1-2 | TRBV14 | TGTGCCAGCAGCCAAGCAGGAGGGGGTGATTATGGCTACACCTTC | CASSQAGGGDYGYTF
many | NA | TRBJ2-3 | TRBV4-1 | TGCGCCAGCAGCCAAGACGGTTTCTCCACAGATACGCAGTATTTT | CASSQDGFSTDTQYF
NA | NA | TRBJ1-1 | TRBV9 | TGTGCCAGCAGCGTAGGTCCCCGAAACACTGAAGCTTTCTTT | CASSVGPRNTEAFF
few | TRBD2 | TRBJ2-7 | TRBV19 | TGTGCCAGTAGTATATTCCTCGTGGCTAGCGGAACCTACGAGCAGTACTTC | CASSIFLVASGTYEQYF
few | TRBD2 | TRBJ2-7 | TRBV19 | TGTGCCAGTAGTATACTACTAGCGGGAGTCGATGAGCAGTACTTC | CASSILLAGVDEQYF
many | NA | TRBJ2-1 | TRBV28 | TGTGCCAGTTCTGGAGGCCTGACCCTCTACAATGAGCAGTTCTTC | CASSGGLTLYNEQFF
many | NA | TRBJ1-5 | TRBV19 | TGTGCCAGTACCCTTGGACGGTGGGATCAGCCCCAGCATTTT | CASTLGRWDQPQHF
NA | NA | TRBJ2-3 | TRBV7-6 | TGTGCCAGCAGCTTAGCGTGGGGCAGCACAGATACGCAGTATTTT | CASSLAWGSTDTQYF
NA | TRBD1 | TRBJ2-1 | TRBV29-1 | TGCAGCGTTGACTACAGGGGAATGTATAATGAGCAGTTCTTC | CSVDYRGMYNEQFF
many | NA | TRBJ2-7 | TRBV7-9 | TGTGCCAGCACCCGACACCAGGGATCCTACGAGCAGTACTTC | CASTRHQGSYEQYF
many | TRBD1 | TRBJ2-5 | TRBV4-1 | TGCGCCAGCAGCAAGTCCGGGACAGAACCAGGGGCCCAGTACTTC | CASSKSGTEPGAQYF
many | NA | TRBJ2-3 | TRBV20-1 | TGCAGTGCTATTCCAGCGGGCACCATCACAGATACGCAGTATTTT | CSAIPAGTITDTQYF
NA | TRBD2 | TRBJ2-6 | TRBV12-3/TRBV12-4 | TGTGCCAGCAGTCCTTGGGGGGGTACCCCTGGGGCCAACGTCCTGACTTTC | CASSPWGGTPGANVLTF
few | NA | TRBJ2-4 | TRBV4-1 | TGCGCCAGCAGCCAAGATCTCGGCCCGCGGGCCAAAAACATTCAGTACTTC | CASSQDLGPRAKNIQYF
medium-sized | TRBD2 | TRBJ2-1 | TRBV12-3/TRBV12-4 | TGTGCCAGCAGTTTCCGGACTAGCGGGGAGCAGTTCTTC | CASSFRTSGEQFF
NA | NA | TRBJ2-7 | TRBV12-3/TRBV12-4 | TGTGCCAGCAGCCCCTCCCTAATAAACGAGCAGTACTTC | CASSPSLINEQYF
NA | NA | TRBJ1-1 | TRBV4-1 | TGCGCCAGCAGCCAAGTCCCAGGGGCAAACACTGAAGCTTTCTTT | CASSQVPGANTEAFF